This T cell receptor beta chain was found in a study of cytomegalovirus exposure and HLA in healthy donors. Using immunoSEQ multiplex PCR, the repertoire was profiled, and TCRdb retains in-frame clones only, with some absent. Among about 97,000 clones listed, approximately 95% were seen once. The CDR3 length is 14 residues. The V gene lost 0 bases and the J gene lost 3 bases, with 9 bases spanning the gap. CDR1 is MGHRA and CDR2 is YSYEKL in the germline V gene. This receptor was obtained from a woman aged 18 to 35 in good health and CMV-seronegative. Sequenced material: PBMCs. The rearrangement links TRBV4-1 to TRBJ2-7; no reliable D call. The CDR3: CASSQDRLNYEQYF. CDR3 in DNA: TGCGCCAGCAGCCAAGACAGGCTCAACTACGAGCAGTACTTC.